The 30 T cell receptor beta chains given below trace back to one sample, sequenced in a study of Graves' ophthalmopathy and Graves' hyperthyroidism. RNA transcripts served as template for amplifying TCR beta CDR3 sequences. A first-round RT-PCR used HTBI primers, followed by a second-round multiplex PCR. TCRdb re-analysed the multiplex PCR reads in MiXCR, keeping a single row per CDR3 protein. This sample has over a million distinct CDR3 sequences, with 35% to 40% found just once. Sequencing used peripheral blood or thyroid tissue (not recorded which). Every receptor here comes from an adult man with Graves' hyperthyroidism.

This clonotype was seen many times. This chain's CDR3 is CASSARTDLFYGYTF. CDR3 DNA sequence: TGTGCCAGCAGCGCTCGGACGGATCTCTTCTATGGCTACACCTTC. The J gene is TRBJ1-2, the V gene TRBV11-2, with unresolved D. Germline values: CDR1 SGHAT, CDR2 FQNNGV. With 5 bases removed from V and 4 bases from J, the gap between germline ends came to 17 bases. The CDR3 contains 15 residues. Looking up the rest from reference TRBV11-2 and TRBJ1-2 gives the full variable domain: EAGVAQSPRYKIIEKRQSVAFWCNPISGHATLYWYQQILGQGPKLLIQFQNNGVVDDSQLPKDRFSAERLKGVDSTLKIQPAKLEDSAVYLCASSARTDLFYGYTFGSGTRLTVV.

The sample holds one count of this clonotype. V is TRBV7-2 and J is TRBJ2-6, with a tentative D call TRBD2 (6 bases). Germline V gene data show CDR1 as SGHTA and CDR2 as FQGNSA. The V gene lost 3 bases and the J gene lost 10 bases, with 10 bases spanning the gap. The CDR3 consists of 13 residues. The CDR3 reads CASSFPGGNVLTF. CDR3 nucleotide sequence: TGTGCCAGCAGCTTCCCCGGGGGAAACGTCCTGACTTTC.

This clonotype was detected only a few times. The chain uses TRBV10-3 and TRBJ1-6, with a weak D call TRBD1 (6 bases). CDR1 and CDR2 (germline): ENHRY, SYGVKD. V was trimmed by 0 bases and J by 11 bases, leaving 14 bases between them. The CDR3 is made up of 15 amino acids. The CDR3 loop is CAISESRGSMAPLHF. CDR3 DNA sequence: TGTGCCATCAGTGAGTCGAGGGGGAGCATGGCACCCCTCCACTTT.

CDR3 coding DNA: TGTGCCAGCAGCCCATCGGGGGCGGGACAGGGGGCCTATGGCTACACCTTC. It yields the protein CASSPSGAGQGAYGYTF. V usage is TRBV9 and J usage is TRBJ1-2; 12 bases match TRBD1. From germline, CDR1 is SGDLS and CDR2 YYNGEE. The CDR3 totals 17 residues. After removal of 4 bases from V and 4 bases from J, the junction contained 11 bases not matched to a gene.

This clonotype has ten or more counts. This sequence joins TRBV5-4 and TRBJ2-5, with TRBD2 matching 9 bases. Germline lookup yields CDR1 SGHNT and CDR2 YYREEE (reference sequence). V trimming: 1 base; J trimming: 0 bases; junction bases outside the gene matches: 4. The CDR3 has 16 amino acids. The CDR3 sequence is CASSLLGGRDQETQYF. The DNA of the CDR3 is TGTGCCAGCAGCTTGTTAGGCGGGAGGGACCAAGAGACCCAGTACTTC. Filled out from reference TRBV5-4 and TRBJ2-5, the complete variable domain reads ETGVTQSPTHLIKTRGQQVTLRCSSQSGHNTVSWYQQALGQGPQFIFQYYREEENGRGNFPPRFSGLQFPNYSSELNVNALELDDSALYLCASSLLGGRDQETQYFGPGTRLLVL.

This clonotype was counted at least ten times. V gene TRBV25-1 combines with J gene TRBJ2-6; 7 nucleotides match TRBD1. J lost 2 bases, V lost 2 bases, and 3 bases had no gene match. Germline CDR1 MGHDK, CDR2 SYGVNS. This CDR3 region has 16 residues. The CDR3 DNA reads as TGTGCCAGCAGTGAACCGACAGGGCCTGGGGCCAACGTCCTGACTTTC. It yields the protein CASSEPTGPGANVLTF.

This clonotype has ten or more counts. The chain combines TRBV10-2 with TRBJ2-7; unclear D gene. V was cut by 8 bases and J by 2 bases, with 13 bases left in between. CDR3 size: 13 residues. Germline V gene sequence: CDR1 WSHSY, CDR2 SAAADI. The CDR3 is CASGPAQTYEQYF. The CDR3 DNA is TGCGCCAGCGGGCCGGCTCAGACCTACGAGCAGTACTTC.

The chain employs TRBV7-2 and TRBJ2-5; tentatively, D is TRBD2 (5 bases). CDR1 SGHTA and CDR2 FQGNSA come from the germline V gene. The CDR3 totals 13 residues. Trimming removed 3 bases at V and 9 bases at J, with 14 bases between. CDR3 region: CASSFEGDQPQYF. The CDR3 nucleotides read TGTGCCAGCAGCTTTGAGGGCGATCAGCCCCAGTACTTC.

As regards this clonotype: This may be a read error: a much more frequent sequence differs by one nucleotide. This chain joins TRBV6-1 and TRBJ2-5; no reliable D call. This CDR3 has 13 amino acids. The germline V gene has CDR1 MNHNS and CDR2 SASEGT. Here the CDR3 reads CASSGKVMETQCF. CDR3 coding DNA: TGTGCCAGCAGTGGTAAGGTGATGGAGACCCAGTGCTTC.

The chain employs TRBV25-1 and TRBJ1-2; no clear D gene. Between the trimmed V and J ends, which lost 5 bases and 3 bases, there was a span of 16 bases. Germline V lookup: CDR1 MGHDK, CDR2 SYGVNS. CDR3 length: 15 residues. The chain's CDR3 is CASSFPLEGDYGYTF. Here the CDR3 DNA reads TGTGCCAGCAGTTTCCCCCTAGAGGGAGACTATGGCTACACCTTC.

This clonotype was observed a handful of times. The CDR3 spells CASRLRQGMSQPQHF. CDR3 coding DNA: TGTGCCAGCAGGCTTAGACAGGGGATGAGTCAGCCCCAGCATTTT. The chain is built from TRBV6-5 and TRBJ1-5, with 8 bases aligning to TRBD1. The CDR3 totals 15 residues. Germline V gene lookup returns CDR1 MNHEY and CDR2 SVGAGI. V gave up 6 bases and J gave up 6 bases; unmatched junction bases: 10.

Concerning this clonotype: A clone one base away is much larger, so this may be a read error. The rearrangement joins TRBV7-2 to TRBJ1-2; TRBD1 agrees at 8 bases. Looked up from germline, CDR1 is SGHTA and CDR2 is FQGNSA. With V trimmed by 3 bases and J by 7 bases, 13 bases remained unmatched. This CDR3 is 16 amino acids long. As DNA, the CDR3 is TGTGCCAGCAGCTTGTCTCAGGGGGCGCAGGGCTGTGGCTACACCTTC. This translates into CASSLSQGAQGCGYTF.

This clonotype was counted at least ten times. This chain uses TRBV15 with TRBJ2-5, with 8 bases lining up with TRBD2. With V trimmed by 5 bases and J by 2 bases, 10 bases remained unmatched. The CDR3 has 16 amino acids. The germline V gene encodes CDR1 LNHNV and CDR2 YYDKDF (reference sequence). The chain's CDR3 is CATSSRGGPKQETQYF. The DNA for the CDR3 is TGTGCCACCAGCTCCCGGGGGGGCCCAAAGCAAGAGACCCAGTACTTC.

The chain links TRBV7-2 to TRBJ2-7; D possibly matches TRBD1 or TRBD2 (5 bases each). In germline, CDR1 is SGHTA, CDR2 FQGNSA. This CDR3 contains 16 residues. V lost 4 bases and J lost 0, with 16 bases in between. In DNA, the CDR3 is TGTGCCAGCAGCTCGGGCCGGGACGGATACTCCTACGAGCAGTACTTC. The encoded protein is CASSSGRDGYSYEQYF. Filled out from reference TRBV7-2 and TRBJ2-7, the complete variable domain reads GAGVSQSPSNKVTEKGKDVELRCDPISGHTALYWYRQSLGQGLEFLIYFQGNSAPDKSGLPSDRFSAERTGGSVSTLTIQRTQQEDSAVYLCASSSGRDGYSYEQYFGPGTRLTVT.

This clonotype has just one count. V is TRBV29-1 and J is TRBJ1-1, with unresolved D. The CDR3 runs to 12 residues. The germline CDR1 and CDR2 sequences are SQVTM and ANQGSEA. The V and J ends lost 4 bases and 0 bases respectively, with 6 bases between them. CDR3 sequence reads: CSVARLNTEAFF. DNA of the CDR3: TGCAGCGTTGCCCGGCTGAACACTGAAGCTTTCTTT. Complete variable domain (other parts from reference TRBV29-1 and TRBJ1-1): SAVISQKPSRDICQRGTSLTIQCQVDSQVTMMFWYRQQPGQSLTLIATANQGSEATYESGFVIDKFPISRPNLTFSTLTVSNMSPEDSSIYLCSVARLNTEAFFGQGTRLTVV.

V is TRBV10-3 and J is TRBJ2-7; 14 bases align to TRBD2. Trimming cost V 4 bases and J 9 bases; bases outside gene matches: 11. The CDR3 has 16 amino acids. Germline lookup yields CDR1 ENHRY and CDR2 SYGVKD. The CDR3 bases are TGTGCCATCAGTGCGCCGGGACTAGCGGGAGACTTGGCGCAGTACTTC. Translating gives CAISAPGLAGDLAQYF.

Many counts were recorded for this clonotype. The chain carries TRBV4-1 and TRBJ1-6; 9 bases match TRBD1. This CDR3 region has 16 residues. The V gene's germline CDR1 is MGHRA and CDR2 YSYEKL. The V segment lost 4 bases and the J segment 7 bases; nucleotides outside the gene matches: 8. This CDR3 is CASSLQGGTGNSPLHF. CDR3 bases: TGCGCCAGCAGCCTACAAGGGGGGACAGGGAATTCACCCCTCCACTTT.

This clonotype was seen a handful of times. The chain has TRBV9 and TRBJ2-5, with TRBD2 matching over 8 bases. The V gene's germline CDR1 is SGDLS and CDR2 YYNGEE. Trimming at V came to 9 bases and at J to 0 bases, leaving 4 bases not matched to a gene. The CDR3 is made up of 13 amino acids. This chain's CDR3 is CAKYSGNQETQYF. DNA of the CDR3: TGTGCCAAATATAGCGGGAACCAAGAGACCCAGTACTTC.

This chain connects TRBV12-3 or TRBV12-4 to TRBJ1-5, with D perhaps matching TRBD1 (6 bases). Trimming pared 1 base from V and 5 bases from J, leaving 12 bases between. The CDR3 runs 15 residues. This chain's CDR3 is CASSLEGGGHQPQHF. In DNA, the CDR3 is TGTGCCAGCAGTTTAGAGGGGGGAGGGCATCAGCCCCAGCATTTT.

This clonotype was found a few times. V gene TRBV12-3 or TRBV12-4 combines with J gene TRBJ1-2; 7 bases are shared with TRBD1. This CDR3 has 15 amino acids. J lost 6 bases, V lost 0 bases, and 7 bases had no gene match. The CDR3 is CASSLARQGPHGYTF. The CDR3 bases are TGTGCCAGCAGTTTAGCGCGACAGGGTCCCCATGGCTACACCTTC.

This clonotype has more than one count but fewer than ten. The chain links TRBV4-3 to TRBJ2-7, with 7 bases that match TRBD2. Per the germline V gene, CDR1 is LGHNA and CDR2 is YSLEER. The J segment lost 0 bases and the V segment lost 1 base, leaving 3 bases of the junction unmatched. CDR3 length: 15 amino acids. CDR3 region: CASSQAGRVSYEQYF. As DNA, the CDR3 is TGCGCCAGCAGCCAAGCTGGGAGGGTCTCCTACGAGCAGTACTTC.

The chain employs TRBV7-9 and TRBJ1-2; D remains unclear. The germline V gene encodes CDR1 SEHNR and CDR2 FQNEAQ (reference sequence). V gave up 5 bases and J gave up 7 bases, with 11 bases separating them. This CDR3 is built from 12 residues. The CDR3 protein is CASSRTRVGYTF. CDR3 coding DNA: TGTGCCAGCAGCCGGACGAGGGTTGGCTACACCTTC.

There are a few counts of this clonotype. The rearrangement joins TRBV5-1 to TRBJ2-5, with 7 bases matching TRBD2. Germline loops: CDR1 SGHRS, CDR2 YFSETQ. The CDR3 is 15 amino acids. The junction had 10 bases not matched to a gene; V was cut back by 5 bases and J by 3 bases. The CDR3 spells CASRSASGVEETQYF. CDR3 nucleotide sequence: TGCGCCAGCAGGTCGGCTAGCGGAGTCGAAGAGACCCAGTACTTC.

CDR3 amino acids: CASKAGTVNTGELFF. In DNA form, the CDR3 reads TGTGCCAGCAAAGCCGGGACAGTTAACACCGGGGAGCTGTTTTTT. The genes are TRBV12-3 or TRBV12-4 and TRBJ2-2; 7 bases agree with TRBD1. The CDR3 totals 15 residues. After removal of 7 bases from V and 2 bases from J, the junction contained 7 bases not matched to a gene.

This clonotype was detected only a few times. CDR3: CASSYNDRGYEQYF. In nucleotides, the CDR3 is TGTGCCAGCAGTTATAATGACAGGGGCTACGAGCAGTACTTC. The chain couples TRBV9 to TRBJ2-7; 8 bases are a match to TRBD1. Losses at the gene ends were 5 bases for V and 3 bases for J; bases not matched to a gene: 7. The CDR3 loop spans 14 amino acids. Germline CDR1 SGDLS, CDR2 YYNGEE. Full variable domain (rest looked up from reference TRBV9 and TRBJ2-7): DSGVTQTPKHLITATGQRVTLRCSPRSGDLSVYWYQQSLDQGLQFLIQYYNGEERAKGNILERFSAQQFPDLHSELNLSSLELGDSALYFCASSYNDRGYEQYFGPGTRLTVT.

The table lists this clonotype with many counts. The chain has TRBV5-1 and TRBJ1-2, with TRBD1 identical over 8 bases. This CDR3 region has 15 residues. The V gene end was trimmed by 1 base and the J gene end by 6 bases; junction bases not matched to a gene: 8. Germline V CDR1 and CDR2: SGHRS, YFSETQ. CDR3 in amino acids: CASSLLGRGLDGYTF. CDR3 nucleotides: TGCGCCAGCAGCTTGTTAGGCAGGGGGCTTGATGGCTACACCTTC. The whole variable domain, remainder taken from reference TRBV5-1 and TRBJ1-2, is KAGVTQTPRYLIKTRGQQVTLSCSPISGHRSVSWYQQTPGQGLQFLFEYFSETQRNKGNFPGRFSGRQFSNSRSEMNVSTLELGDSALYLCASSLLGRGLDGYTFGSGTRLTVV.

A word on this clonotype: The junction shows a germline mismatch at one end, possibly a read error. The chain joins TRBV2 to TRBJ1-5; 7 positions agree with TRBD1. CDR1 is SNHLY, CDR2 FYNNEI, per germline. This CDR3 region has 14 residues. CDR3 DNA: TGTGCCTGCAGTGCTGACAGGGTAAATCAGCCCCAGCATTTT. Its protein is CACSADRVNQPQHF.

This clonotype was counted ten times or more. The chain uses TRBV7-8 and TRBJ2-2, with 9 bases that match TRBD1. V lost 5 bases, J lost 4 bases, and 5 bases stayed unmatched. In germline, CDR1 is SGHVS, CDR2 FQNEAQ. This CDR3 is built from 15 residues. The CDR3 is CASSRGQGSTGELFF. Written as DNA, the CDR3 is TGTGCCAGCAGCCGAGGACAGGGGAGCACCGGGGAGCTGTTTTTT.

This clonotype was counted many times. This chain joins TRBV6-6 and TRBJ1-6; a weak D match, TRBD1 (5 bases). Trimming stripped 6 bases from V and 7 bases from J, with 13 bases between. The germline V gene has CDR1 MNHNY and CDR2 SVGAGI (reference sequence). The CDR3 length is 14 residues. The CDR3 bases are TGTGCCAGCAGCACCGGGACCCGAAATTCACCCCTCCACTTT. This translates into CASSTGTRNSPLHF.

The chain joins TRBV20-1 to TRBJ1-1; D call uncertain. Germline V CDR1 and CDR2: DFQATT, SNEGSKA (reference sequence). This CDR3 comprises 14 residues. V lost 1 base to trimming and J lost 3 bases, with 12 bases between them. The DNA of the CDR3 is TGCAGTGCTAGAGGGGCGAGAGGGTACACTGAAGCTTTCTTT. It encodes CSARGARGYTEAFF.